This passage covers 12 T cell receptor beta chains from one sample sequenced in a study of blood T cell repertoires in COVID-19. The method was immunoSEQ multiplex PCR; TCRdb's version includes in-frame clones alone and lacks a portion of them. The sample lists a few hundred thousand clones, 75% to 90% seen once, with 1.2% in the top ten. The specimen sequenced was PBMCs or T cells enriched from blood (not recorded which). These receptors were collected from a man aged 25 to 45 who had recovered from COVID-19.

Remarks on this clone: The sample has other DNA sequences that encode this CDR3 too. This chain joins TRBV7-2 and TRBJ2-1; 11 bases agree with TRBD2. V was pared by 4 bases and J by 4 bases, with 3 bases of the junction left unmatched. The CDR3 is 15 amino acids. Germline CDR1 is SGHTA and CDR2 is FQGNSA. The CDR3 DNA sequence: TGTGCCAGCAGCTCAACTAGCGGGAGTTACAATGAGCAGTTCTTC. Translated: CASSSTSGSYNEQFF.

The chain has TRBV12-5 and TRBJ1-3; 9 bases match TRBD1. CDR3 length: 14 amino acids. Unmatched junction bases numbered 3, after V lost 5 bases and J lost 4 bases. CDR1 LGHNT and CDR2 FRNRAP come from the germline V gene. CDR3 nucleotides: TGTGCTAGTGGTGCGGGACAGGGAGGAAACACCATATATTTT. It specifies CASGAGQGGNTIYF.

The chain combines TRBV5-3 with TRBJ2-2; 12 positions agree with TRBD2. TRBV5-3 is given ORF status, its function remaining uncertain. V lost 3 bases and J lost 3; bases outside the gene matches: 3. The CDR3 length is 16 residues. CDR3 amino acids: CARSSRLAGDTGELFF. The CDR3 nucleotides are TGTGCCAGAAGCTCCCGACTAGCGGGGGACACCGGGGAGCTGTTTTTT.

The gene calls are TRBV11-2 and TRBJ2-7; tentative D call: TRBD1 (6 bases). The V and J ends lost 1 base and 2 bases respectively, with 18 bases between them. This CDR3 is 17 amino acids long. Per germline, CDR1 SGHAT and CDR2 FQNNGV. The CDR3 spells CASSLGSRDTGTYEQYF. CDR3 nucleotide sequence: TGTGCCAGCAGCTTAGGATCTCGGGACACAGGAACCTACGAGCAGTACTTC.

A word on this clone: At one end the junction does not follow the germline gene, possibly because of a read error. CDR3 sequence (DNA): TGTGCTAGCAGCATAACGAGGGAGGGCGAGCAGTACTTC. It codes for CASSITREGEQYF. V usage is TRBV7-7 and J usage is TRBJ2-7; 7 bases map to TRBD2. The CDR3 contains 13 residues. Germline loops: CDR1 SSHAT, CDR2 FNYEAQ (reference sequence).

V and J are TRBV9 and TRBJ2-3, with D possibly being TRBD1 (6 bases). From germline, CDR1 is SGDLS and CDR2 YYNGEE. This CDR3 region has 15 residues. With 3 bases removed from V and 4 bases from J, the gap between germline ends came to 15 bases. CDR3 sequence reads: CASSAVQGSADTQYF. As DNA, the CDR3 is TGTGCCAGCAGCGCAGTACAGGGATCGGCAGATACGCAGTATTTT.

The V and J genes are TRBV6-6 and TRBJ2-7, with 10 bases identical to TRBD2. There are 15 residues in the CDR3. Unmatched junction bases numbered 8, after V lost 6 bases and J lost 3 bases. Per germline, CDR1 MNHNY and CDR2 SVGAGI (reference sequence). CDR3 residues: CASRKAGGLNYEQYF. The CDR3 DNA is TGTGCCAGCAGAAAAGCGGGAGGGCTAAACTACGAGCAGTACTTC.

The V and J genes are TRBV6-2 or TRBV6-3 and TRBJ2-1; 15 positions match TRBD2. With 5 bases clipped from V and 2 bases from J, the junction kept 13 bases outside the gene matches. CDR1 and CDR2 from the germline V gene are MNHEY and SVGEGT. This CDR3 comprises 20 residues. The CDR3 DNA reads TGTGCCAGCAGTAAACACCGGACTGGACTAGCGGGAGGGCCCTACAATGAGCAGTTCTTC. Protein sequence: CASSKHRTGLAGGPYNEQFF.

In this sample, this clone turned up a few times. The chain uses TRBV7-2 and TRBJ1-5; D uncertain. The germline gives CDR1 SGHTA, CDR2 FQGNSA. The CDR3 length is 13 residues. Trimming took 2 bases from V and 4 from J, leaving 6 bases between them. The CDR3 loop is CASSLRANQPQHF. Here the CDR3 DNA reads TGTGCCAGCAGCTTAAGAGCAAATCAGCCCCAGCATTTT.

V and J are TRBV18 and TRBJ1-1; 8 nucleotides match TRBD1. This CDR3 is built from 15 residues. Germline values: CDR1 KGHSH, CDR2 LQKENI. Trimming removed 3 bases from V and 1 base from J; junction bases left unmatched: 4. The CDR3 DNA reads as TGTGCCAGCTCACCGCCAGGACAGGGGAACACTGAAGCTTTCTTT. Protein product: CASSPPGQGNTEAFF. The variable domain in full, with the rest retrieved from reference TRBV18 and TRBJ1-1, is NAGVMQNPRHLVRRRGQEARLRCSPMKGHSHVYWYRQLPEEGLKFMVYLQKENIIDESGMPKERFSAEFPKEGPSILRIQQVVRGDSAAYFCASSPPGQGNTEAFFGQGTRLTVV.

This clone was observed a handful of times. The chain employs TRBV6-1 and TRBJ1-5; D unresolved. This CDR3 region has 15 residues. V shed 1 base and J shed 2 bases, with 9 bases lying between them. The germline V gene encodes CDR1 MNHNS and CDR2 SASEGT. This CDR3 is CASSEVGEGNQPQHF. For the CDR3, the DNA is TGTGCCAGCAGTGAAGTTGGGGAGGGCAATCAGCCCCAGCATTTT.

V gene TRBV6-4 combines with J gene TRBJ2-1, with 14 nucleotides matching TRBD2. The V gene's germline CDR1 is MRHNA and CDR2 SNTAGT. J was trimmed by 3 bases and V by 5 bases; bases with no gene match: 15. The CDR3 is 20 residues long. The DNA of the CDR3 is TGTGCCAGCAGTAAAACCGGGACTAGCGGGAGTCTACCCTTCTACAATGAGCAGTTCTTC. Its protein product is CASSKTGTSGSLPFYNEQFF.